The 21 T cell receptor beta chains listed next were all sequenced from one sample in a study of blood T cell repertoires in COVID-19. Sequencing used immunoSEQ multiplex PCR; TCRdb keeps in-frame clones, though not all of them. The data hold about 310,000 clones, with about 89% observed a single time. Material: PBMCs or T cells enriched from blood (not recorded which). These receptors were collected from a middle-aged woman who had recovered from COVID-19.

The J gene is TRBJ2-1, the V gene TRBV19; TRBD2 is a possible D gene (5 bases). CDR1 is LNHDA, CDR2 SQIVND, per germline (reference sequence). This CDR3 spans 14 amino acids. V gave up 9 bases and J gave up 2 bases, with 14 bases separating them. As DNA, the CDR3 is TGTGCCAGCTCACTAGAAGCGGCCTACAATGAGCAGTTCTTC. Protein sequence: CASSLEAAYNEQFF.

The J gene is TRBJ1-5, the V gene TRBV19; perhaps TRBD1 as D (6 bases). This CDR3 contains 13 residues. V lost 6 bases and J lost 5, with 11 bases in between. CDR1 is LNHDA, CDR2 SQIVND, per germline (reference sequence). As DNA, the CDR3 is TGTGCCAGTAGGGGGGCGAGGGATCAGCCCCAGCATTTT. This encodes CASRGARDQPQHF.

The chain recombines TRBV11-2 with TRBJ2-7; a possible D gene is TRBD1 (5 bases). The CDR3 has 14 residues. V was cut by 3 bases and J by 1 base, with 10 bases left in between. Germline CDR1 SGHAT, CDR2 FQNNGV. The CDR3 nucleotides are TGTGCCAGCAGCTTGACAGCTGGATCCTACGAGCAGTACTTC. Translating gives CASSLTAGSYEQYF.

This chain connects TRBV7-6 to TRBJ1-1; D might be TRBD1 (5 bases). The length of the CDR3 is 14 residues. Trimming took 6 bases from V and 1 from J, leaving 12 bases between them. Germline values: CDR1 SGHVS, CDR2 FNYEAQ. The CDR3 is CASSGGEKNTEAFF. The CDR3, as DNA: TGTGCCAGCAGTGGGGGGGAAAAGAACACTGAAGCTTTCTTT.

CDR3: CATSDRTGEIANTGELFF. As DNA, the CDR3 is TGTGCCACCAGTGATAGGACAGGGGAAATCGCGAACACCGGGGAGCTGTTTTTT. The chain joins TRBV24-1 to TRBJ2-2; 9 positions agree with TRBD1. The germline V gene encodes CDR1 KGHDR and CDR2 SFDVKD. The CDR3 is 18 residues long. V lost 3 bases to trimming and J lost 0 bases; unmatched junction nucleotides: 7.

The count of this clone is one. The J gene is TRBJ2-5, the V gene TRBV5-1; 9 bases align to TRBD2. The J segment lost 5 bases and the V segment lost 0 bases, leaving 14 bases of the junction unmatched. The germline V gene encodes CDR1 SGHRS and CDR2 YFSETQ. The CDR3 has 18 residues. The CDR3 region is CASSLAGQAGGPRETQYF. CDR3 coding DNA: TGCGCCAGCAGCTTGGCCGGGCAGGCGGGAGGGCCTCGGGAGACCCAGTACTTC.

The gene calls are TRBV9 and TRBJ1-2; D is unresolved. With 4 bases removed from V and 7 bases from J, the gap between germline ends came to 8 bases. CDR1 is SGDLS, CDR2 YYNGEE, per germline. The CDR3 runs 11 residues. The CDR3 loop is CASSLPGGYTF. DNA of the CDR3: TGTGCCAGCAGCTTACCCGGTGGCTACACCTTC. The full variable domain, with the rest looked up from reference TRBV9 and TRBJ1-2, is DSGVTQTPKHLITATGQRVTLRCSPRSGDLSVYWYQQSLDQGLQFLIQYYNGEERAKGNILERFSAQQFPDLHSELNLSSLELGDSALYFCASSLPGGYTFGSGTRLTVV.

V usage is TRBV7-2 and J usage is TRBJ2-7; D possibly corresponds to TRBD1 (6 bases). The CDR3 is made up of 14 amino acids. CDR1 SGHTA and CDR2 FQGNSA come from the germline V gene. The ends were cut back, 5 bases at V and 2 bases at J, with 13 bases in the middle. The CDR3 loop reads CASSLTGHPYEQYF. The CDR3 region has the DNA TGTGCCAGCAGCCTTACAGGGCACCCCTACGAGCAGTACTTC.

The chain employs TRBV10-3 and TRBJ2-2, with D maybe TRBD2 (6 bases). Trimming left V 8 bases short and J 1 base short, with 11 bases between. CDR3 size: 14 residues. From germline, CDR1 is ENHRY and CDR2 SYGVKD. The CDR3 bases are TGTGCCATCCCCCGGGAGCTGAACACCGGGGAGCTGTTTTTT. As protein: CAIPRELNTGELFF.

Here the CDR3 reads CASSLWGQGARDEQYF. DNA of the CDR3: TGTGCCAGCAGTTTATGGGGACAGGGGGCGCGGGACGAGCAGTACTTC. This chain links TRBV28 with TRBJ2-7; 12 positions agree with TRBD1. Trimming removed 0 bases from V and 5 bases from J; junction bases left unmatched: 5. The CDR3 length is 16 residues. Germline V CDR1 and CDR2: MDHEN, SYDVKM.

The chain's CDR3 is CASSQDTGGLYEQYF. CDR3 bases: TGCGCCAGCAGCCAAGATACAGGAGGGTTATACGAGCAGTACTTC. The rearrangement joins TRBV4-3 to TRBJ2-7, with D tentatively TRBD2 (6 bases). The CDR3 length is 15 residues. Germline V gene sequence: CDR1 LGHNA, CDR2 YSLEER. V dropped 0 bases and J dropped 4 bases, with 13 bases sitting between them.

J is TRBJ1-6 and V is TRBV2; 9 positions match TRBD1. CDR1 is SNHLY and CDR2 is FYNNEI in the germline V gene. The junction had 5 bases not matched to a gene; V was cut back by 6 bases and J by 5 bases. The CDR3 extends over 15 amino acids. This CDR3 reads CASRARTGDNSPLHF. CDR3 nucleotides: TGTGCCAGCAGGGCCAGGACAGGGGATAATTCACCCCTCCACTTT.

The chain has TRBV4-3 and TRBJ2-2; D perhaps matches TRBD1 (6 bases). The germline V gene has CDR1 LGHNA and CDR2 YSLEER. The CDR3 consists of 15 residues. V was shortened by 0 bases and J by 8 bases, with 13 bases between the two germline ends. DNA of the CDR3: TGCGCCAGCAGCCAAGATCCGTCAGGGGATGGGGAGCTGTTTTTT. Amino acid sequence: CASSQDPSGDGELFF.

The rearrangement joins TRBV7-3 to TRBJ2-3, with 8 bases that match TRBD2. The CDR3 consists of 17 residues. V dropped 2 bases and J dropped 3; count of bases not matched to a gene: 10. Per germline, CDR1 SGHTA and CDR2 FQGTGA. This chain's CDR3 is CASSLGVNGGATDTQYF. CDR3 bases: TGTGCCAGCAGCTTAGGAGTTAACGGGGGGGCGACAGATACGCAGTATTTT. Based on the CDR3 plus reference TRBV7-3 and TRBJ2-3, the full variable domain is GAGVSQTPSNKVTEKGKYVELRCDPISGHTALYWYRQSLGQGPEFLIYFQGTGAADDSGLPNDRFFAVRPEGSVSTLKIQRTERGDSAVYLCASSLGVNGGATDTQYFGPGTRLTVL.

The gene calls are TRBV5-1 and TRBJ2-7; 10 bases agree with TRBD1. The CDR3 length is 15 residues. Germline V gene sequence: CDR1 SGHRS, CDR2 YFSETQ. V dropped 4 bases and J dropped 2; count of bases not matched to a gene: 6. The CDR3 DNA reads TGCGCCAGCAGCCTCCGAGGGACAGGGGCCTACGAGCAGTACTTC. It codes for CASSLRGTGAYEQYF.

This clone was found once. V and J are TRBV18 and TRBJ1-2, with D possibly matching TRBD1 (5 bases). CDR1 and CDR2 (germline): KGHSH, LQKENI. The CDR3 runs 13 residues. Trimming removed 3 bases from V and 7 bases from J, with 12 bases in between. The CDR3 region has the DNA TGTGCCAGCTCACCTCGGGGGGATGCTGGCTACACCTTC. As protein: CASSPRGDAGYTF.

The chain couples TRBV6-1 to TRBJ2-7; 7 nucleotides line up with TRBD1. The length of the CDR3 is 14 residues. Germline V gives CDR1 MNHNS, CDR2 SASEGT. The junction had 4 bases not matched to a gene; V was cut back by 3 bases and J by 2 bases. The CDR3 spells CASSDRGLAYEQYF. The CDR3, as DNA: TGTGCCAGCAGTGACAGGGGGTTAGCCTACGAGCAGTACTTC.

This clone was seen only a few times. The rearrangement joins TRBV7-9 to TRBJ2-4; D may be TRBD1 (7 bases). The CDR3 contains 16 residues. Germline-derived CDR1 and CDR2 are SEHNR and FQNEAQ (reference sequence). Between the trimmed V and J ends, which lost 5 bases and 8 bases, there was a span of 22 bases. The CDR3 DNA follows: TGTGCCAGCAGCCCGTGGCAGGGGGGAGTCGGAGACATTCAGTACTTC. Residues: CASSPWQGGVGDIQYF.

A word on this clone: Other DNA sequences of this sample code for an identical CDR3. The V call is TRBV7-2, the J call TRBJ2-2, with TRBD2 identical over 10 bases. Unmatched junction bases numbered 3, after V lost 5 bases and J lost 6 bases. Germline CDR1 SGHTA, CDR2 FQGNSA. CDR3 length: 14 residues. The CDR3 sequence: CASSPGLAAGELFF. In DNA, the CDR3 is TGTGCCAGCAGCCCAGGACTAGCGGCCGGGGAGCTGTTTTTT.

The CDR3 DNA reads as TGTGCCAGCTCCCACGACAGGGAATGGGAAGAAAAACTGTTTTTT. It encodes CASSHDREWEEKLFF. The chain has TRBV18 and TRBJ1-4, with 7 bases that match TRBD1. This CDR3 is 15 amino acids long. Unmatched junction bases numbered 12, after V lost 6 bases and J lost 8 bases. The germline V gene encodes CDR1 KGHSH and CDR2 LQKENI.

The gene calls are TRBV2 and TRBJ1-1; no reliable D call. Germline CDR1 reads SNHLY; CDR2 reads FYNNEI. The CDR3 runs to 16 residues. Deletions cut 2 bases from V and 0 bases from J, with 13 bases between. The DNA of the CDR3 is TGTGCCAGCAGTGAACGCGGGTCTTCCATGAACACTGAAGCTTTCTTT. Translating it yields CASSERGSSMNTEAFF.